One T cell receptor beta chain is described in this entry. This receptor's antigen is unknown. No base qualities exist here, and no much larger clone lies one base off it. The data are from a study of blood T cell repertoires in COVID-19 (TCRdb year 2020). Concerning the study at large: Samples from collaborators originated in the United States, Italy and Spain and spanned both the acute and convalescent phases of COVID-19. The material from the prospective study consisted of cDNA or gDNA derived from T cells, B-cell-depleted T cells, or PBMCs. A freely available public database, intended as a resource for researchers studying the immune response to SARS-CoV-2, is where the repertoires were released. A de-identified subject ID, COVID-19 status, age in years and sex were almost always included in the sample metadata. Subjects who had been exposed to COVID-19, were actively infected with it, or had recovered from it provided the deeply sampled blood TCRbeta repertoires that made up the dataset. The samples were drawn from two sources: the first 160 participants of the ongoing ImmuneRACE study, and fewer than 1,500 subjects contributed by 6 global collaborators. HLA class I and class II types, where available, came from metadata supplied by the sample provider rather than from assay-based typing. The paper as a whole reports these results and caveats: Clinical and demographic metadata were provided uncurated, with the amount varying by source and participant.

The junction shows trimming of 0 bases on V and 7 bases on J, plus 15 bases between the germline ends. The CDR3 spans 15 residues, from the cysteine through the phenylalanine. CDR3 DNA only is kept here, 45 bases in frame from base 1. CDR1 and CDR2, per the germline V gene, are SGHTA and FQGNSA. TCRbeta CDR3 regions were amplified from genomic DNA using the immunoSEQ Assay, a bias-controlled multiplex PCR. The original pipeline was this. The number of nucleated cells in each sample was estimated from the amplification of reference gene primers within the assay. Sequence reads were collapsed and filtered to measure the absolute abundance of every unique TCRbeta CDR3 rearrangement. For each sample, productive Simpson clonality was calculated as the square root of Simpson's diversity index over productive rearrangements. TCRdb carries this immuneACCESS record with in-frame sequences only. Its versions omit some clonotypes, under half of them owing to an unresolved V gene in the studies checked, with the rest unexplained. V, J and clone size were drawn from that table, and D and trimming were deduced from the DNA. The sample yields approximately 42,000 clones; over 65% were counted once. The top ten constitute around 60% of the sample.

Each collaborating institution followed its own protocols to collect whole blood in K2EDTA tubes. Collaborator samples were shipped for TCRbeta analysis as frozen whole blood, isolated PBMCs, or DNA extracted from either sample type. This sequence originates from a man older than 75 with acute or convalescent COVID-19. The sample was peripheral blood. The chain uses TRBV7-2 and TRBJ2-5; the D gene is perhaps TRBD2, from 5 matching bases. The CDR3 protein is CASSLALVDRGTQYF. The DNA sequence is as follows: TGTGCCAGCAGCTTAGCTCTAGTGGACCGGGGGACCCAGTACTTC.